This section outlines one T cell receptor beta chain sequence together with its context. What it binds is not known. CDR1 is LNHDA and CDR2 is SQIVND in the germline V gene (reference sequence). There are 14 residues in the CDR3. Trimming stripped 5 bases from V and 4 bases from J, with 15 bases between. This specimen belongs to a study of cytomegalovirus exposure and HLA in healthy donors. Study at large: The roughly 130 validation repertoires used the same platform as the roughly 700 first-cohort repertoires (as reported by a later analysis).

The protocol was immunoSEQ multiplex PCR, while the TCRdb copy is restricted to in-frame clones and leaves out a portion. Of about 110,000 clones listed, roughly 90% are singletons. Notes on the study in general: The study labeled 150 to 200 TCR beta chains cytomegalovirus-associated. In vitro experiments confirmed that three CMV-associated chains were specific for CMV antigens. While the bulk of TCR sequences proved rare, some public TCRs turned up in many donors.

The chain has TRBV19 and TRBJ2-7, with a possible D match to TRBD1 (6 bases). Sample: PBMCs. This sequence originates from a young woman in good health and CMV-seronegative. The CDR3 reads CASSFTTGSYEQYF. DNA of the CDR3: TGTGCCAGTAGTTTCACCACAGGGTCTTACGAGCAGTACTTC.